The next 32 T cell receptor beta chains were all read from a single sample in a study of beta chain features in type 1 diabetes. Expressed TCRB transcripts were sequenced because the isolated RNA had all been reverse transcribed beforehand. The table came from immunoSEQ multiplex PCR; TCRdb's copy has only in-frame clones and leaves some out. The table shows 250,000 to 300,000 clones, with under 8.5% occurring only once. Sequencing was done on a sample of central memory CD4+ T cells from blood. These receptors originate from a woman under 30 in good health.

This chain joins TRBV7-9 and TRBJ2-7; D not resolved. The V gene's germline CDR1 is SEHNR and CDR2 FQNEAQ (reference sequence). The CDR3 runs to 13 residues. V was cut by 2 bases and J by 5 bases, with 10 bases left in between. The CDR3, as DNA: TGTGCCAGCAGCTTATCGGTCGAGCACGAGCAGTACTTC. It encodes CASSLSVEHEQYF.

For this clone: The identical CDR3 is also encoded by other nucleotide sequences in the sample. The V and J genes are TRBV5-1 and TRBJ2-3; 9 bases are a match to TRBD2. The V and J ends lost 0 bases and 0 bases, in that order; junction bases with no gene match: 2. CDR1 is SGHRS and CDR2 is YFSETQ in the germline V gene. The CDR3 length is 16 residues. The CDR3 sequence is CASSLGLAESTDTQYF. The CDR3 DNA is TGCGCCAGCAGCTTGGGACTAGCGGAAAGCACAGATACGCAGTATTTT.

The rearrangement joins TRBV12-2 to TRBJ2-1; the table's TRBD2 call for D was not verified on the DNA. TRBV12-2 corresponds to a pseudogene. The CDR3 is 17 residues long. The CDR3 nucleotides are TGTGCAAGTCGCTTAGCGCGGGACGAGAGCTCCTACAATGAGCAGTTCTTC. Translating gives CASRLARDESSYNEQFF.

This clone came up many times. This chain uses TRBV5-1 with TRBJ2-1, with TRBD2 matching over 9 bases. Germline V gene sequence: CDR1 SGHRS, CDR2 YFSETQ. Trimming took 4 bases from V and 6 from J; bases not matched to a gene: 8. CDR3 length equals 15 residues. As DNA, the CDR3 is TGCGCCAGCAGCGCCGGGACTAGCTCCGGCAATGAGCAGTTCTTC. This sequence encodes CASSAGTSSGNEQFF. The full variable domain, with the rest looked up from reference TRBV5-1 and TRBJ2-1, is KAGVTQTPRYLIKTRGQQVTLSCSPISGHRSVSWYQQTPGQGLQFLFEYFSETQRNKGNFPGRFSGRQFSNSRSEMNVSTLELGDSALYLCASSAGTSSGNEQFFGPGTRLTVL.

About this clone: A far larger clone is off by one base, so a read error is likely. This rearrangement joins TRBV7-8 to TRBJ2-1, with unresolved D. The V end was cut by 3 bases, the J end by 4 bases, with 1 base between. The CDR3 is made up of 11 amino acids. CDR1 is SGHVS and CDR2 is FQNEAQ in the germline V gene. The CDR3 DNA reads TGTGCCAGCAGCTTTTACAATGAGCAGTTCTTC. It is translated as CASSFYNEQFF. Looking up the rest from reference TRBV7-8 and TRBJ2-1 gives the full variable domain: GAGVSQSPRYKVAKRGQDVALRCDPISGHVSLFWYQQALGQGPEFLTYFQNEAQLDKSGLPSDRFFAERPEGSVSTLKIQRTQQEDSAVYLCASSFYNEQFFGPGTRLTVL.

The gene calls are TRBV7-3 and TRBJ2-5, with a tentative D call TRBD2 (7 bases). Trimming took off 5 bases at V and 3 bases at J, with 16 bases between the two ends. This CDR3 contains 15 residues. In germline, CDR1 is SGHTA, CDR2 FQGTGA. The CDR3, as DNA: TGTGCCAGCAGCCCCAGGGGACTAACAAAAGAGACCCAGTACTTC. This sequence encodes CASSPRGLTKETQYF.

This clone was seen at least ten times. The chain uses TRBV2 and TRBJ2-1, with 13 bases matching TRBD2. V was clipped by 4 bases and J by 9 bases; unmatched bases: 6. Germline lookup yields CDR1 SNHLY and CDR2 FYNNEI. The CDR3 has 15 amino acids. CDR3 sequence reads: CASSGPGLAGLEQFF. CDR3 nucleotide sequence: TGTGCCAGCAGTGGACCGGGACTAGCGGGACTTGAGCAGTTCTTC.

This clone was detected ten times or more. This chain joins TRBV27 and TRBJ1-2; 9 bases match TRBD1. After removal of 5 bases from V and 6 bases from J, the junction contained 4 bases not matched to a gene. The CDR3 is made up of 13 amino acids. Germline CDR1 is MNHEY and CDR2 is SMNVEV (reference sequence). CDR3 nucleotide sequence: TGTGCCAGCAGTGGACAGGGGAGTGATGGCTACACCTTC. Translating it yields CASSGQGSDGYTF.

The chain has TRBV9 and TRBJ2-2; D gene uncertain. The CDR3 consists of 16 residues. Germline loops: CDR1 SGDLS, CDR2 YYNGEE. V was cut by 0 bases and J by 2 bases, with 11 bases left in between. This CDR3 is CASSVEAGSNTGELFF. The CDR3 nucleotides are TGTGCCAGCAGCGTAGAGGCCGGAAGCAACACCGGGGAGCTGTTTTTT.

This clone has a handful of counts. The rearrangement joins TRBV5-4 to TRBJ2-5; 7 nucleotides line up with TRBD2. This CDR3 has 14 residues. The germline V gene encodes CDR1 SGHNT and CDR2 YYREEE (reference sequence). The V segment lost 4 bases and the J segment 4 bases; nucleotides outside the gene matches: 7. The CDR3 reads CASSPTSVRETQYF. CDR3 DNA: TGTGCCAGCAGCCCAACTAGCGTACGAGAGACCCAGTACTTC.

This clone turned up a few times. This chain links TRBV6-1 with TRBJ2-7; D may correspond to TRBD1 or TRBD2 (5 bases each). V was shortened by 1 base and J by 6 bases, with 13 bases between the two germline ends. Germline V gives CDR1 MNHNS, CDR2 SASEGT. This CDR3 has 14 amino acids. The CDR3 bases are TGTGCCAGCAGTGAAGGCTGGGGGTTTGGCGAGCAGTACTTC. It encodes CASSEGWGFGEQYF.

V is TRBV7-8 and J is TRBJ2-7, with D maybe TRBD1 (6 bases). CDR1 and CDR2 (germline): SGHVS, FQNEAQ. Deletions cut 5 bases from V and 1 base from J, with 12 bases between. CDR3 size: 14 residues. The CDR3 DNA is TGTGCCAGCAGCCCAAGACAGGATTCCTACGAGCAGTACTTC. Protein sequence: CASSPRQDSYEQYF.

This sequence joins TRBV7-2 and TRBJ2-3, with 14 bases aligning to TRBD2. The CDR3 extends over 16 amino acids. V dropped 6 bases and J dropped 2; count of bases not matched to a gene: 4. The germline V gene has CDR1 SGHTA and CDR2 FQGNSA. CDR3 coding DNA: TGTGCCAGCAGTAGGACTAGCGGGGGGTCCACAGATACGCAGTATTTT. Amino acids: CASSRTSGGSTDTQYF.

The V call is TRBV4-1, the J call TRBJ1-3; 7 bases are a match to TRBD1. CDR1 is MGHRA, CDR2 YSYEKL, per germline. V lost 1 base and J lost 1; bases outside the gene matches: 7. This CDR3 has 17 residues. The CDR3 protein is CASSQGLARGSGNTIYF. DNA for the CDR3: TGCGCCAGCAGCCAAGGATTGGCCAGGGGGTCTGGAAACACCATATATTTT.

This CDR3 reads CASSSVGPPRETQYF. CDR3 DNA sequence: TGTGCCAGCTCATCGGTAGGGCCCCCGCGGGAGACCCAGTACTTC. V is TRBV18 and J is TRBJ2-5, with unresolved D. V lost 5 bases, J lost 5 bases, and 18 bases lay in between. The V gene's germline CDR1 is KGHSH and CDR2 LQKENI. The CDR3 length is 15 residues.

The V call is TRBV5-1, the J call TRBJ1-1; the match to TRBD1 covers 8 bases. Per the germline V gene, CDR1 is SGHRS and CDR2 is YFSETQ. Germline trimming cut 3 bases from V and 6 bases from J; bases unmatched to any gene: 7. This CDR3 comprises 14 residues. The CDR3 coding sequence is TGCGCCAGCAGCTCTCAGGGGGCCGGTGCTGAAGCTTTCTTT. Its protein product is CASSSQGAGAEAFF.

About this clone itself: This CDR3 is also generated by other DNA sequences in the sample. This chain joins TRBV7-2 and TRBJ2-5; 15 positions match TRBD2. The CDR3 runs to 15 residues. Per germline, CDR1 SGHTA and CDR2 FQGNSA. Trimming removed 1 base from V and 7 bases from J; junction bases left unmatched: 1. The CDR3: CASSLGGLAGGTQYF. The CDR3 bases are TGTGCCAGCAGCTTAGGGGGACTAGCGGGAGGGACCCAGTACTTC.

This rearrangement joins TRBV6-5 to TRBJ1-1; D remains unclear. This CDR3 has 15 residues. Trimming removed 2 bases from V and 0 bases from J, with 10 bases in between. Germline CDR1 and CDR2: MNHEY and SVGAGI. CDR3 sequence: CASSYRRTVNTEAFF. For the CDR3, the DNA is TGTGCCAGCAGTTACCGTCGGACGGTGAACACTGAAGCTTTCTTT.

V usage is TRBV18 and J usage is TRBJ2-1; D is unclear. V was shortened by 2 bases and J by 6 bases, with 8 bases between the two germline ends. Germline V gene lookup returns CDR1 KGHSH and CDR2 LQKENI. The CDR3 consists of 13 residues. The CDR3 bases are TGTGCCAGCTCACCATTTACTACCAATGAGCAGTTCTTC. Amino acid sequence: CASSPFTTNEQFF.

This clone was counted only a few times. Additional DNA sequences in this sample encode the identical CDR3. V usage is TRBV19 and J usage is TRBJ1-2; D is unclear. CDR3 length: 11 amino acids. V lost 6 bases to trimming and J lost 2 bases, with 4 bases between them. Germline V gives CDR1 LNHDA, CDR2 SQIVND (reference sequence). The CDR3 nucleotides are TGTGCCAGTAGGGAGAACTATGGCTACACCTTC. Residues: CASRENYGYTF.

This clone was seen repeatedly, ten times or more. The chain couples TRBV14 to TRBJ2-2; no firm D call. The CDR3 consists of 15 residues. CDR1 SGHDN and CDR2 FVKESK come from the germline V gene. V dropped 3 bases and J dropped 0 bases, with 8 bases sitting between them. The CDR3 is CASSQRLANTGELFF. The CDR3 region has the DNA TGTGCCAGCAGCCAGCGGTTAGCGAACACCGGGGAGCTGTTTTTT.

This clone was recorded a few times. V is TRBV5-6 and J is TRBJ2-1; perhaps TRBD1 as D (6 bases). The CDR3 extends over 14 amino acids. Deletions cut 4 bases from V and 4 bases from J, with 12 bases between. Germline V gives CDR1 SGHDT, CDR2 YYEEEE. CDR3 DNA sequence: TGTGCCAGCAGCCAACCGGACAGATACAATGAGCAGTTCTTC. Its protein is CASSQPDRYNEQFF.

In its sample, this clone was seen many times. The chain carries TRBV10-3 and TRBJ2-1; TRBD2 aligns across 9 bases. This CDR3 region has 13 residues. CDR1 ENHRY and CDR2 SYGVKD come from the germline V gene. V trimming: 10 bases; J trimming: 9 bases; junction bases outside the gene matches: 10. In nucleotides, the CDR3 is TGTGCCAACCAACCTAGCGGGATAAGTGAGCAGTTCTTC. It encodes CANQPSGISEQFF.

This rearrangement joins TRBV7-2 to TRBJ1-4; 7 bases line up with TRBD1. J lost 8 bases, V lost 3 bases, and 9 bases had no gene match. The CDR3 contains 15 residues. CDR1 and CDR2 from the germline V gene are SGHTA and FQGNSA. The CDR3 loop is CASSFPRGAGEKLFF. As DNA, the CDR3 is TGTGCCAGCAGCTTCCCCAGGGGGGCTGGAGAAAAACTGTTTTTT.

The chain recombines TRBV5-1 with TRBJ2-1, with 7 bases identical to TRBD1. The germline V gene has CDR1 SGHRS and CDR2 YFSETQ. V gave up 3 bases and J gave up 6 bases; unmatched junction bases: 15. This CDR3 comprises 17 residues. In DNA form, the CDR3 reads TGCGCCAGCAGCTCACCAAACAGGGGAAAAGTGGTCAATGAGCAGTTCTTC. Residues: CASSSPNRGKVVNEQFF.

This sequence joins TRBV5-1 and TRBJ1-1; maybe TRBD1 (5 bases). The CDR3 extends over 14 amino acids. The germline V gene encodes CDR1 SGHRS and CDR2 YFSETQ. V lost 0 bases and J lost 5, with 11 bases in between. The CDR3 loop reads CASSLGEGRTEAFF. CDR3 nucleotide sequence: TGCGCCAGCAGCTTGGGTGAGGGACGGACTGAAGCTTTCTTT.

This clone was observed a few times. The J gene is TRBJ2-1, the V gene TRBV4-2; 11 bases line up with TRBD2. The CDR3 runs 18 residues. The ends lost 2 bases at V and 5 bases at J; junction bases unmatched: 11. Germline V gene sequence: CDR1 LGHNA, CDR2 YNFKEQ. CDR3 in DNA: TGTGCCAGCAGCCAAAGACACCCCCCTAGCGGGGGGAACAATGAGCAGTTCTTC. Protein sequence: CASSQRHPPSGGNNEQFF.

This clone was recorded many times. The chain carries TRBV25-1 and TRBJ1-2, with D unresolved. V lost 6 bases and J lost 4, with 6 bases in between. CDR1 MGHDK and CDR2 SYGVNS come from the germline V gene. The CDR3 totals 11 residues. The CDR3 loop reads CASSLAYGYTF. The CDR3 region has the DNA TGTGCCAGCAGCCTAGCCTATGGCTACACCTTC.

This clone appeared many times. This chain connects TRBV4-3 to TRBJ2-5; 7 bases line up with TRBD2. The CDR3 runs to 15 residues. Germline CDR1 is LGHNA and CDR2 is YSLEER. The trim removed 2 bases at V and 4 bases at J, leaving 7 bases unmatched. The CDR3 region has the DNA TGCGCCAGCAGCCAACGCGCGGGAGTGTTAGAGACCCAGTACTTC. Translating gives CASSQRAGVLETQYF.

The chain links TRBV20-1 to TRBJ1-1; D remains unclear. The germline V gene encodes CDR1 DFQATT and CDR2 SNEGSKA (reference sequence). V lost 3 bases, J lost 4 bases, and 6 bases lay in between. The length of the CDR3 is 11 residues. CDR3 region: CSASSATEAFF. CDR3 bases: TGCAGTGCTAGTTCGGCCACTGAAGCTTTCTTT.

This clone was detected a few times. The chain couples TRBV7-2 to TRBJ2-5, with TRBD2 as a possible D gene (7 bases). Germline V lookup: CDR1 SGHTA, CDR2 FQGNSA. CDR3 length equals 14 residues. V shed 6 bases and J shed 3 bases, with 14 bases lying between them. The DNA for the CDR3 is TGTGCCAGCAGTTACGCGGGGGCGAAAGAGACCCAGTACTTC. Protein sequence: CASSYAGAKETQYF.

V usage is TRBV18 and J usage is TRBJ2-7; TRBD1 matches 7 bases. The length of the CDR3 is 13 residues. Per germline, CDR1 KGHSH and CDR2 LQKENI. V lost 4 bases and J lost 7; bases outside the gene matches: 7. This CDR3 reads CASSHGQVGEQYF. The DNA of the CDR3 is TGTGCCAGCTCACATGGACAGGTCGGGGAGCAGTACTTC.